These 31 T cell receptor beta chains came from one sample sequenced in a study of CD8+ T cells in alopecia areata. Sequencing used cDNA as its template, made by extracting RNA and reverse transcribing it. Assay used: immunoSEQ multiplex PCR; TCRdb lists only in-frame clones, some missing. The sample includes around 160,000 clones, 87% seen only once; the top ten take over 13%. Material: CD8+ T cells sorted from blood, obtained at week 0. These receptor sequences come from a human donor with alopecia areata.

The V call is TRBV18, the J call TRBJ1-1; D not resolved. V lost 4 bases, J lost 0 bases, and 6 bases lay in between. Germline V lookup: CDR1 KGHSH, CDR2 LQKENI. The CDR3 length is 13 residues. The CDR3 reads CASSQTVNTEAFF. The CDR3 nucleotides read TGTGCCAGCTCACAAACAGTGAACACTGAAGCTTTCTTT.

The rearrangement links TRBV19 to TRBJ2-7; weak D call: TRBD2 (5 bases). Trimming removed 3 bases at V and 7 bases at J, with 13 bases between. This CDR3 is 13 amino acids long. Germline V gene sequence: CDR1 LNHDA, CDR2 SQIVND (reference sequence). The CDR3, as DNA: TGTGCCAGTAGTATTTCGGGGAGCGGAGAGCAGTACTTC. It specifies CASSISGSGEQYF.

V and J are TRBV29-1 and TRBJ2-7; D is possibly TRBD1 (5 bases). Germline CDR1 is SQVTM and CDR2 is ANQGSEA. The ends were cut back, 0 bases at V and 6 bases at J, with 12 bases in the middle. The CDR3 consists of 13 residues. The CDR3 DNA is TGCAGCGTTGAAGATCCGCAGGGATCCGAGCAGTACTTC. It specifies CSVEDPQGSEQYF.

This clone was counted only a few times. CDR3 bases: TGTGCCAGCAGTTACGACAGGGAGGTGGATACGCAGTATTTT. Translating it yields CASSYDREVDTQYF. V gene TRBV6-5 combines with J gene TRBJ2-3; a weak D match, TRBD1 (7 bases). Germline lookup yields CDR1 MNHEY and CDR2 SVGAGI. The V and J ends lost 2 bases and 6 bases respectively, with 12 bases between them. The CDR3 totals 14 residues.

The CDR3 DNA is TGCAGCGCTACGGACAGAATGAACACTGAAGCTTTCTTT. Translating it yields CSATDRMNTEAFF. The rearrangement joins TRBV29-1 to TRBJ1-1; D is perhaps TRBD1 (6 bases). The V end was cut by 7 bases, the J end by 0 bases, with 12 bases between. The CDR3 contains 13 residues. CDR1 SQVTM and CDR2 ANQGSEA come from the germline V gene.

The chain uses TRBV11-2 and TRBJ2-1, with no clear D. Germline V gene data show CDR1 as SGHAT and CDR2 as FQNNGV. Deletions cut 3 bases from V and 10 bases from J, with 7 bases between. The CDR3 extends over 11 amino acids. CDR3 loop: CASSFMREQFF. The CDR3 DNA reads TGTGCCAGCAGCTTCATGAGAGAGCAGTTCTTC. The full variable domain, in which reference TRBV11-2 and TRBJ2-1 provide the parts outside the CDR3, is EAGVAQSPRYKIIEKRQSVAFWCNPISGHATLYWYQQILGQGPKLLIQFQNNGVVDDSQLPKDRFSAERLKGVDSTLKIQPAKLEDSAVYLCASSFMREQFFGPGTRLTVL.

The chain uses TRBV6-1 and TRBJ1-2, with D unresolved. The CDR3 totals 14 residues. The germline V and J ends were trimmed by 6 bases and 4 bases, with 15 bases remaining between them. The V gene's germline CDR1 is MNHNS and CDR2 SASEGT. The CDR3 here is CASSPLGETYGYTF. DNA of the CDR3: TGTGCCAGCAGCCCCCTCGGGGAGACCTATGGCTACACCTTC.

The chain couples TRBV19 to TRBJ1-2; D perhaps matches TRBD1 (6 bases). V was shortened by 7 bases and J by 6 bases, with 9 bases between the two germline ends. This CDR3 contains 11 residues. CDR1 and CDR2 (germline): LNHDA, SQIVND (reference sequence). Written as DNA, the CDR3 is TGTGCCAGTATACAGGGCCATGGCTACACCTTC. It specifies CASIQGHGYTF.

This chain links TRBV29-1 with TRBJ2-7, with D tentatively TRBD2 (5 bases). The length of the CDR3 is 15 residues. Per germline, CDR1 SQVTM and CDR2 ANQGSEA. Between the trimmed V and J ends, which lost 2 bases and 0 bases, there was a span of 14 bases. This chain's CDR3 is CSVESTGISSYEQYF. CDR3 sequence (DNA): TGCAGCGTTGAATCAACGGGGATTTCCTCCTACGAGCAGTACTTC.

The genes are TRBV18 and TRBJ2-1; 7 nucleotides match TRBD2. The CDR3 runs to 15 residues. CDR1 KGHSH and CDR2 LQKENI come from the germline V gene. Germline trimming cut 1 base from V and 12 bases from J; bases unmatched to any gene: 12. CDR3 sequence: CASSPRLALSWGQFF. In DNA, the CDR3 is TGTGCCAGCTCACCACGACTAGCTCTCTCTTGGGGGCAGTTCTTC.

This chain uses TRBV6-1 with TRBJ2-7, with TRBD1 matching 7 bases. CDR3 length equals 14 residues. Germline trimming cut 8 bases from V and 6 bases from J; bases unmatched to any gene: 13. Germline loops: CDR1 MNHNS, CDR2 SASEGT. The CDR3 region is CASEPPGQPFEQYF. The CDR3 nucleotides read TGTGCCAGCGAACCCCCGGGACAGCCATTCGAGCAGTACTTC.

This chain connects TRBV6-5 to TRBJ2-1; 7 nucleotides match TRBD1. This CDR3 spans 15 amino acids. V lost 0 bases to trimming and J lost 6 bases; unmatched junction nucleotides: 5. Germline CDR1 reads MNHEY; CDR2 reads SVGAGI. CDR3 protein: CASSYSRGRGNEQFF. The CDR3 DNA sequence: TGTGCCAGCAGTTACTCGAGGGGGCGAGGCAATGAGCAGTTCTTC.

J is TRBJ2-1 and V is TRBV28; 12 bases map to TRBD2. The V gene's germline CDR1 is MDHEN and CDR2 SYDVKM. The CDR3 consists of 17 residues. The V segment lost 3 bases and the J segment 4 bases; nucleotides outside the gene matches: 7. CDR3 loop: CASSLGPGLAGYNEQFF. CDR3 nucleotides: TGTGCCAGCAGTTTGGGACCGGGACTAGCGGGTTACAATGAGCAGTTCTTC. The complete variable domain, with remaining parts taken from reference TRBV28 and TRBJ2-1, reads DVKVTQSSRYLVKRTGEKVFLECVQDMDHENMFWYRQDPGLGLRLIYFSYDVKMKEKGDIPEGYSVSREKKERFSLILESASTNQTSMYLCASSLGPGLAGYNEQFFGPGTRLTVL.

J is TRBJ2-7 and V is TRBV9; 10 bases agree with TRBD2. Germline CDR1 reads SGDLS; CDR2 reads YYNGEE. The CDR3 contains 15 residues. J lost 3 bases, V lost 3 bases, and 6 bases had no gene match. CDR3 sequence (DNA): TGTGCCAGCAGCGAGGGACTAGCGTCTAACTACGAGCAGTACTTC. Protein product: CASSEGLASNYEQYF. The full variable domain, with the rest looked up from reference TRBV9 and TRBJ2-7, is DSGVTQTPKHLITATGQRVTLRCSPRSGDLSVYWYQQSLDQGLQFLIQYYNGEERAKGNILERFSAQQFPDLHSELNLSSLELGDSALYFCASSEGLASNYEQYFGPGTRLTVT.

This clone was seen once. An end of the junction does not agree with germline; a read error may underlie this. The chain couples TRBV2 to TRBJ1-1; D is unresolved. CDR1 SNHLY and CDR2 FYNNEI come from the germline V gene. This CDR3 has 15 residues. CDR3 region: CASSDIPAMNTEAFF. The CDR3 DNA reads TGTGCCAGCAGTGACATTCCGGCCATGAACACTGAGGCTTTCTTT.

The CDR3 DNA follows: TGTGCCAGCAGCACCAGGGGTTGGTACGAGCAGTACTTC. Translated, it gives CASSTRGWYEQYF. The chain carries TRBV27 and TRBJ2-7; weak D call: TRBD1 (6 bases). The CDR3 runs 13 residues. Germline CDR1 is MNHEY and CDR2 is SMNVEV (reference sequence). The V end lost 6 bases, the J end lost 4 bases, and 13 bases lay between the germline ends.

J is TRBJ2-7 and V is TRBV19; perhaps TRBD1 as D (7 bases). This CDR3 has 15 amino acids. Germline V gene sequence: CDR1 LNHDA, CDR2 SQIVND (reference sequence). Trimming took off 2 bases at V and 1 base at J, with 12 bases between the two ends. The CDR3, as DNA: TGTGCCAGTAGTATATTGGCAGGGGGGTCCTACGAGCAGTACTTC. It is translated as CASSILAGGSYEQYF. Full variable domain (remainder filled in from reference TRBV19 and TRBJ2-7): DGGITQSPKYLFRKEGQNVTLSCEQNLNHDAMYWYRQDPGQGLRLIYYSQIVNDFQKGDIAEGYSVSREKKESFPLTVTSAQKNPTAFYLCASSILAGGSYEQYFGPGTRLTVT.

The CDR3 coding sequence is TGTGCAACCAGGTCAGGTGAGCAGTTCTTC. The encoded protein is CATRSGEQFF. The chain recombines TRBV6-5 with TRBJ2-1; D not resolved. Germline lookup yields CDR1 MNHEY and CDR2 SVGAGI. CDR3 length: 10 amino acids.

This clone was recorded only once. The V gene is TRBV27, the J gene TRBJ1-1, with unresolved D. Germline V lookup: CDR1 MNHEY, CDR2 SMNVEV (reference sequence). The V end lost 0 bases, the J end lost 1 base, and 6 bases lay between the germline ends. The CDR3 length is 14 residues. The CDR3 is CASSLSSGNTEAFF. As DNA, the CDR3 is TGTGCCAGCAGTTTATCGTCGGGGAACACTGAAGCTTTCTTT.

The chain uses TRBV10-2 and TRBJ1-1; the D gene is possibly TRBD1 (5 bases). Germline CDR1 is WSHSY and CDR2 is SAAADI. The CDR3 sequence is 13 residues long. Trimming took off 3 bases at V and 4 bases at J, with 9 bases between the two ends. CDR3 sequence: CASSDQRGTEAFF. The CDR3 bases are TGCGCCAGCAGTGACCAAAGGGGCACTGAAGCTTTCTTT.

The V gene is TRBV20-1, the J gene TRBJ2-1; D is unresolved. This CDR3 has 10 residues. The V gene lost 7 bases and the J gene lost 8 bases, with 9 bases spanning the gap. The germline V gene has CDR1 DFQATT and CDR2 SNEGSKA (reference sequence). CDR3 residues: CSVPGYEQFF. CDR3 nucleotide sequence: TGCAGTGTACCGGGCTATGAGCAGTTCTTC.

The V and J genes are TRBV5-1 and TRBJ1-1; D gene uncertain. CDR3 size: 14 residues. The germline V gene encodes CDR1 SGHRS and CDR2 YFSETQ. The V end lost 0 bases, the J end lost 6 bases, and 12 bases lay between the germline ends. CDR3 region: CASSLVEGLPEAFF. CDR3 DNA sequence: TGCGCCAGCAGCTTGGTGGAGGGATTACCTGAAGCTTTCTTT.

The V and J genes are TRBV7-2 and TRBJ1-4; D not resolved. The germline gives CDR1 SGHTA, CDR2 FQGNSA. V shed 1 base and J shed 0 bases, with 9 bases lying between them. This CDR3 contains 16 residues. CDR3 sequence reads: CASSLEGRATNEKLFF. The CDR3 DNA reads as TGTGCCAGCAGCTTAGAGGGCCGAGCAACTAATGAAAAACTGTTTTTT.

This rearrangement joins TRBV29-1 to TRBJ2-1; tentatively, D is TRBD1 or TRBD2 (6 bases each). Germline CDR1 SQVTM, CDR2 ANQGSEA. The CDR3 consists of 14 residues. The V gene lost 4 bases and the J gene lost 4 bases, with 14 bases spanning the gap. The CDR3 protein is CSVVGRDTYNEQFF. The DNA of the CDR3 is TGCAGCGTTGTGGGGCGGGACACGTACAATGAGCAGTTCTTC.

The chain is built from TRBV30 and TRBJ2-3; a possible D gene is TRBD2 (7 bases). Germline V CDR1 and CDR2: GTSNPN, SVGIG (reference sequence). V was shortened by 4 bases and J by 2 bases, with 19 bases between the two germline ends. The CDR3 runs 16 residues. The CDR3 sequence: CAWNLGRGAITDTQYF. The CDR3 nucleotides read TGTGCCTGGAATTTAGGACGGGGGGCGATCACAGATACGCAGTATTTT. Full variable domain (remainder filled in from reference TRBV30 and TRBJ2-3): SQTIHQWPATLVQPVGSPLSLECTVEGTSNPNLYWYRQAAGRGLQLLFYSVGIGQISSEVPQNLSASRPQDRQFILSSKKLLLSDSGFYLCAWNLGRGAITDTQYFGPGTRLTVL.

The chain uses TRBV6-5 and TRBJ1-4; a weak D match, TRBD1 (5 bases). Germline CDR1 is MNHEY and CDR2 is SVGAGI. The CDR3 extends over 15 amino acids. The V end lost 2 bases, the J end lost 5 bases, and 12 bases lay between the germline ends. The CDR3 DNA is TGTGCCAGCAGTTACCTGGGGCGCCTAAATGAAAAACTGTTTTTT. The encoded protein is CASSYLGRLNEKLFF.

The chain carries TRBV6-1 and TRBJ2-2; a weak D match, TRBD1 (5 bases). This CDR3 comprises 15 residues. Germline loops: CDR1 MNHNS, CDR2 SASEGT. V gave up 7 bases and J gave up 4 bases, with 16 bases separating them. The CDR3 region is CASTASLGATGELFF. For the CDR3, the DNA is TGTGCCAGCACCGCCAGCCTAGGGGCCACCGGGGAGCTGTTTTTT.

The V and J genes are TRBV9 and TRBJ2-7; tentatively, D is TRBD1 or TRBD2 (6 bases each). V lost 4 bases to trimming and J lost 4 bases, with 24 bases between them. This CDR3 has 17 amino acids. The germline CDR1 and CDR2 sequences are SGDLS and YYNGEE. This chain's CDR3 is CASSSRPTGDTPYEQYF. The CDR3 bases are TGTGCCAGCAGCTCACGACCCACGGGGGACACCCCATACGAGCAGTACTTC.

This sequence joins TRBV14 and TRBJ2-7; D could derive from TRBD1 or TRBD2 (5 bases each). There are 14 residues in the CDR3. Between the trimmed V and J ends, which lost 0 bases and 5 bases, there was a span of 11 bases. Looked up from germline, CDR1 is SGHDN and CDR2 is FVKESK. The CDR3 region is CASSQDWGRNEQYF. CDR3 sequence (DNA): TGTGCCAGCAGCCAAGATTGGGGACGGAACGAGCAGTACTTC.

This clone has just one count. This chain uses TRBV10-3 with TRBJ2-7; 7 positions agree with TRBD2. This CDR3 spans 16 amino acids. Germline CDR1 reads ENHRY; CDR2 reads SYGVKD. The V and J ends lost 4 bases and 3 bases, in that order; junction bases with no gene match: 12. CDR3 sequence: CAISVQSGAPDYEQYF. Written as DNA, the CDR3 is TGTGCCATCAGTGTACAGAGCGGGGCACCAGACTACGAGCAGTACTTC.

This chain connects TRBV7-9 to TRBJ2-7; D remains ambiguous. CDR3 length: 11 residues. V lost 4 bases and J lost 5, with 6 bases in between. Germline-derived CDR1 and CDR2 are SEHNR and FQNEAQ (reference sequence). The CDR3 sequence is CASSSRDEQYF. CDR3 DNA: TGTGCCAGCAGCTCTAGAGACGAGCAGTACTTC.